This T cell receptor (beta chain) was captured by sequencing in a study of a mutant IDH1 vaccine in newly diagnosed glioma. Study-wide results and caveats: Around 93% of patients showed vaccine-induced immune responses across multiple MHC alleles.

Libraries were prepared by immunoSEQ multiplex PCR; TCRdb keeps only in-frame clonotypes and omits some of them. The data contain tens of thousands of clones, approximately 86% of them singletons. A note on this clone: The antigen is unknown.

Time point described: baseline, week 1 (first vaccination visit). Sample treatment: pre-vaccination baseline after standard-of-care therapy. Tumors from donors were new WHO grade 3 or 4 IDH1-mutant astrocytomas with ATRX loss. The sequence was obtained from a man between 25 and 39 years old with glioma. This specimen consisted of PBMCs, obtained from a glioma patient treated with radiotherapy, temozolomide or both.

CDR3 sequence (DNA): TGTGCCAGCAGCTCCTGGGTCGAGCAGTACTTC. Its protein is CASSSWVEQYF. The chain has TRBV7-8 and TRBJ2-7; no clear D gene. With 4 bases removed from V and 6 bases from J, the gap between germline ends came to 7 bases. This CDR3 has 11 amino acids. From germline, CDR1 is SGHVS and CDR2 FQNEAQ.